These T cell receptor beta chains were read from a single sample in a study of regulatory T cells in long-lasting Graves disease. TCRdb ran MiXCR on the multiplex PCR reads and lists one entry per CDR3 protein. The sample has 310,000 or so distinct CDR3 sequences; about 20% are singletons. Sequences were derived from peripheral blood mononuclear cells (PBMCs), sampled when the disease was refractory, from a patient treated with antithyroid drugs. Every receptor here comes from a female donor with Graves disease. CDR3s include the opening cysteine and the closing phenylalanine or tryptophan. The D gene is left open where the match is weak. Clone size, where shown, is once, few, many, or a class for clones that have expanded.

j_call	d_call	clone_size	cdr3_length	v_call	cdr3_aa	cdr3_nt
TRBJ2-3	TRBD2	-	23	TRBV7-9	CASSLERILRGLAGGPETDTQYF	TGTGCCAGCAGCCTCGAGCGAATCCTGAGGGGACTAGCGGGAGGGCCGGAGACAGATACGCAGTATTTT
TRBJ2-7	-	once	14	TRBV24-1	CATSGKSRSREQYF	TGTGCCACCAGTGGTAAGTCGAGGTCCCGGGAGCAGTACTTC
TRBJ2-3	-	few	13	TRBV4-2	CASSGTSTDTQYF	TGTGCCAGCAGCGGGACGAGCACAGATACGCAGTATTTT
TRBJ1-2	TRBD1	many	14	TRBV7-2	CASSWGTGAYGYTF	TGTGCCAGCAGCTGGGGGACAGGGGCCTATGGCTACACCTTC
TRBJ1-4	TRBD1	few	17	TRBV18	CASSIFLTGTGTTKLFF	TGTGCCAGCTCAATCTTTTTGACCGGGACAGGGACGACGAAACTGTTTTTT
TRBJ1-2	-	many	13	TRBV24-1	CATSIGTGRGYTF	TGTGCCACCAGTATTGGGACGGGACGTGGCTACACCTTC
TRBJ1-5	-	-	17	TRBV19	CASSIESQVVGSQPQHF	TGTGCCAGTAGTATAGAGTCACAGGTCGTAGGCAGTCAGCCCCAGCATTTT
TRBJ1-2	TRBD1	many	15	TRBV11-2	CASSITGEQYYGYTF	TGTGCCAGCAGCATTACAGGGGAGCAGTACTATGGCTACACCTTC
TRBJ2-4	-	few	16	TRBV4-3	CASSQDLQGRINIQYF	TGCGCCAGCAGCCAAGATCTCCAGGGTAGAATTAACATTCAGTACTTC
TRBJ2-3	-	-	16	TRBV24-1	CATSEKAGWARDTQYF	TGTGCCACCAGTGAGAAGGCAGGATGGGCCAGGGATACGCAGTATTTT
TRBJ1-6	-	many	15	TRBV28	CASSPRTVGNSPLHF	TGTGCCAGCAGTCCGCGGACAGTTGGGAATTCACCCCTCCACTTT
TRBJ2-2	-	-	15	TRBV28	CASSLAVGRAGELFF	TGTGCCAGCAGTTTAGCAGTGGGGAGAGCCGGGGAGCTGTTTTTT
TRBJ1-6	-	many	14	TRBV7-2	CASSLGIYNSPLHF	TGTGCCAGCAGCTTAGGAATCTATAATTCACCCCTCCACTTT
TRBJ2-5	TRBD2	-	15	TRBV7-2	CASSSQDSGSGTQYF	TGTGCCAGCAGTTCTCAAGATAGCGGGAGTGGGACCCAGTACTTC
TRBJ2-2	TRBD1	-	17	TRBV7-7	CASSSGTGGSNTGELFF	TGTGCTAGCAGCTCCGGGACAGGGGGTTCGAACACCGGGGAGCTGTTTTTT
TRBJ1-2	-	few	13	TRBV9	CASNVAQNYGYTF	TGTGCCAGCAACGTAGCACAAAACTATGGCTACACCTTC
TRBJ2-7	TRBD2	-	16	TRBV11-1	CASSQTSGRALDEQYF	TGTGCCAGCAGCCAAACTAGCGGGAGGGCATTGGACGAGCAGTACTTC
TRBJ2-7	TRBD2	few	14	TRBV6-1	CASRLLAGDYEQYF	TGTGCCAGTCGCCTACTAGCGGGGGATTACGAGCAGTACTTC
TRBJ2-7	-	few	13	TRBV4-2	CASSQDGHLEQYF	TGTGCCAGCAGCCAAGATGGCCACTTGGAGCAGTACTTC
TRBJ1-2	TRBD1	-	15	TRBV6-5	CASSLTGGLGYGYTF	TGTGCCAGCAGTTTGACAGGGGGCTTGGGGTATGGCTACACCTTC
TRBJ2-1	-	-	16	TRBV7-2	CASSSAVWNLYNEQFF	TGTGCCAGCAGCTCCGCCGTATGGAATCTCTACAATGAGCAGTTCTTC
TRBJ1-5	TRBD1	many	14	TRBV2	CASRARTGGQPQHF	TGTGCCAGCAGAGCCAGGACAGGGGGTCAGCCCCAGCATTTT
TRBJ2-7	-	many	16	TRBV14	CASSQVSGRSSYEQYF	TGTGCCAGCAGCCAAGTGTCAGGGAGGAGCTCCTACGAGCAGTACTTC
TRBJ2-5	TRBD2	-	14	TRBV6-1	CASRKTSGSRDFNF	TGTGCCAGCAGGAAAACTAGCGGGAGTAGAGACTTCAACTTC
TRBJ2-5	TRBD2	many	13	TRBV29-1	CSGETSGEETQYF	TGCAGCGGTGAGACTAGCGGGGAAGAGACCCAGTACTTC
TRBJ1-5	-	many	13	TRBV12-3/TRBV12-4	CASSPGGNQPQHF	TGTGCCAGCAGCCCGGGGGGGAATCAGCCCCAGCATTTT
TRBJ1-1	TRBD1	few	17	TRBV3-1	CASSQGGTGARNTEAFF	TGTGCCAGCAGCCAAGGAGGGACAGGGGCTCGGAACACTGAAGCTTTCTTT
TRBJ1-5	-	-	13	TRBV3-1	CASSQGPDQPQHF	TGTGCCAGCAGCCAAGGCCCCGATCAGCCCCAGCATTTT
TRBJ2-5	TRBD2	few	17	TRBV4-1	CASSHTSGLLPQETQYF	TGCGCCAGCAGCCATACCTCGGGACTACTTCCCCAAGAGACCCAGTACTTC
TRBJ1-5	-	many	13	TRBV2	CASSAQRGQPQHF	TGTGCCAGTAGTGCTCAAAGAGGTCAGCCCCAGCATTTT
TRBJ2-7	-	many	14	TRBV7-2	CASSLDWTAGEQYF	TGTGCCAGCAGCTTAGATTGGACAGCCGGCGAGCAGTACTTC
TRBJ1-5	TRBD1	-	19	TRBV19	CASSRRDRGRGVDNQPQHF	TGTGCCAGTAGTAGGCGGGACAGGGGGCGCGGGGTTGATAATCAGCCCCAGCATTTT
TRBJ2-1	-	-	16	TRBV20-1	CSARAERAGSYNEQFF	TGCAGTGCTAGAGCCGAAAGAGCGGGTTCCTACAATGAGCAGTTCTTC
TRBJ2-2	TRBD2	few	16	TRBV20-1	CSASPGLAGMAGELFF	TGCAGTGCCAGCCCCGGACTAGCGGGGATGGCCGGGGAGCTGTTTTTT
TRBJ2-7	-	many	13	TRBV18	CASSPGGHYEQYF	TGTGCCAGCTCACCAGGGGGTCACTACGAGCAGTACTTC
TRBJ1-3	-	-	16	TRBV4-1	CASSAQGRTQGNTIYF	TGCGCCAGCAGCGCGCAGGGAAGGACTCAGGGAAACACCATATATTTT
TRBJ2-5	-	many	14	TRBV7-3	CASSQGTYYGTQYF	TGTGCCAGCAGCCAAGGGACCTACTACGGGACCCAGTACTTC
TRBJ2-7	-	many	14	TRBV7-8	CASSLIGADYEQYF	TGTGCCAGCAGCTTAATCGGTGCAGACTACGAGCAGTACTTC
TRBJ1-4	-	-	13	TRBV20-1	CSASAATNEKLFF	TGCAGTGCTAGTGCTGCAACTAATGAAAAACTGTTTTTT
TRBJ2-7	TRBD1	many	15	TRBV2	CASSERDRAPYEQYF	TGTGCCAGCAGTGAGAGAGACAGGGCCCCCTACGAGCAGTACTTC
TRBJ2-7	-	-	14	TRBV4-3	CASSPARGHYEQYF	TGCGCCAGCAGCCCAGCCAGGGGTCACTACGAGCAGTACTTC
TRBJ2-2	-	-	15	TRBV29-1	CSVEGLDPNTGELFF	TGCAGCGTTGAGGGCCTAGATCCGAACACCGGGGAGCTGTTTTTT
TRBJ1-2	TRBD1	many	15	TRBV7-9	CASSPLGQGSTGYTF	TGTGCCAGCAGCCCATTAGGACAGGGGTCGACCGGCTACACCTTC
TRBJ2-7	-	-	13	TRBV10-3	CALGGPSLDEQYF	TGTGCCCTAGGGGGGCCTTCGCTGGACGAGCAGTACTTC
TRBJ1-6	-	-	14	TRBV7-3	CASSPDGGNSPLHF	TGTGCCAGCAGTCCAGACGGAGGGAATTCACCCCTCCACTTT
TRBJ2-5	-	-	13	TRBV7-9	CASSLRQSPTQYF	TGTGCCAGCAGCCTTAGGCAAAGTCCGACCCAGTACTTC
TRBJ2-5	TRBD2	many	16	TRBV7-8	CASSRARLAVQETQYF	TGTGCCAGCAGCCGAGCCAGACTAGCGGTTCAAGAGACCCAGTACTTC
TRBJ2-2	TRBD1	few	14	TRBV27	CASSLTGGTGELFF	TGTGCCAGCAGTTTAACAGGGGGCACCGGGGAGCTGTTTTTT
TRBJ2-1	TRBD2	-	15	TRBV28	CASSLIGLAGDEQFF	TGTGCCAGCAGCCTCATTGGACTAGCGGGAGATGAGCAGTTCTTC
TRBJ2-7	TRBD1	few	11	TRBV20-1	CSAPRGLEQYF	TGCAGTGCTCCCAGGGGGCTCGAGCAGTACTTC
TRBJ2-7	-	many	13	TRBV20-1	CSARAGDSYEQYF	TGCAGTGCTAGAGCGGGGGACTCCTACGAGCAGTACTTC
TRBJ2-7	-	many	15	TRBV12-3/TRBV12-4	CASSLTPRDPYEQYF	TGTGCCAGCAGTTTAACCCCAAGGGACCCCTACGAGCAGTACTTC